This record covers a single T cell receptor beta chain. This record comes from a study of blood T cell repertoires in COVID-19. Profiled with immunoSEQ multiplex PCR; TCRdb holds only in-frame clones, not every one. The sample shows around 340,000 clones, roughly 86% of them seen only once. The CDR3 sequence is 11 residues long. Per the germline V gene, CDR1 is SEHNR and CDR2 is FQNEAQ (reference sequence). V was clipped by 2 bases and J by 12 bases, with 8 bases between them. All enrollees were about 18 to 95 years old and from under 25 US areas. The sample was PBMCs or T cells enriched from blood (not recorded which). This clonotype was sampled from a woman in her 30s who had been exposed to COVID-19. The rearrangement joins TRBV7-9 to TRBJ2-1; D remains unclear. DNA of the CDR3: TGTGCCAGCAGCTTAAGCGTTGGGCAGTTCTTC. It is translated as CASSLSVGQFF.